A single sample gave rise to the 12 T cell receptor beta chains below, sequenced in a study of shared clonotypes between healthy human individuals. Profiled with immunoSEQ multiplex PCR; TCRdb holds only in-frame clones, not every one. Among millions of clones listed, about 93% were seen once. Naive CD8 isolation took CD45RO-negative cells positively selected for CCR7 and excluded terminally differentiated effector memory CD45RA+ cells. Input material: naive CD8+ T cells from PBMCs. The receptors derive from a man aged 18 to 29 in good health. Some clones in this sample may be carry-over from other donors' samples.

The chain recombines TRBV6-5 with TRBJ2-3, with D unresolved. Germline values: CDR1 MNHEY, CDR2 SVGAGI. V lost 4 bases to trimming and J lost 4 bases, with 9 bases between them. The CDR3 is made up of 13 amino acids. The CDR3 is CASSWGAPDTQYF. In DNA, the CDR3 is TGTGCCAGCAGTTGGGGTGCCCCAGATACGCAGTATTTT.

Comment on this clone: The same CDR3 can be traced to other DNA sequences in this sample. The V and J genes are TRBV5-1 and TRBJ1-2; 8 nucleotides line up with TRBD1. Germline CDR1 is SGHRS and CDR2 is YFSETQ. The CDR3 has 13 amino acids. The V segment lost 2 bases and the J segment 8 bases; nucleotides outside the gene matches: 5. CDR3 sequence reads: CASSLRQGYGYTF. For the CDR3, the DNA is TGCGCCAGCAGCTTACGACAGGGGTACGGCTACACCTTC.

The chain has TRBV4-2 and TRBJ2-7, with TRBD1 matching 7 bases. Trimming at V came to 1 base and at J to 3 bases, leaving 3 bases not matched to a gene. Germline V lookup: CDR1 LGHNA, CDR2 YNFKEQ. CDR3 length equals 14 residues. This CDR3 is CASSQVAGGYEQYF. As DNA, the CDR3 is TGTGCCAGCAGCCAAGTGGCAGGGGGCTACGAGCAGTACTTC.

The gene calls are TRBV2 and TRBJ2-2; TRBD1 matches at 8 bases. The CDR3 sequence is 14 residues long. V lost 3 bases and J lost 3; bases outside the gene matches: 0. Looked up from germline, CDR1 is SNHLY and CDR2 is FYNNEI. DNA for the CDR3: TGTGCCAGCAGTGAGACAGGGGACACCGGGGAGCTGTTTTTT. It encodes CASSETGDTGELFF. The full variable domain, with the rest looked up from reference TRBV2 and TRBJ2-2, is EPEVTQTPSHQVTQMGQEVILRCVPISNHLYFYWYRQILGQKVEFLVSFYNNEISEKSEIFDDQFSVERPDGSNFTLKIRSTKLEDSAMYFCASSETGDTGELFFGEGSRLTVL.

The rearrangement joins TRBV2 to TRBJ2-7; TRBD2 aligns across 13 bases. This CDR3 is 17 amino acids long. Germline trimming cut 3 bases from V and 6 bases from J; bases unmatched to any gene: 11. Germline V gives CDR1 SNHLY, CDR2 FYNNEI. The CDR3 loop is CASSEAPPGLAGPEQYF. The CDR3 DNA reads as TGTGCCAGCAGTGAGGCGCCTCCGGGACTAGCGGGACCCGAGCAGTACTTC.

This clone appeared once. The chain is built from TRBV6-5 and TRBJ1-1; D ambiguous. This CDR3 is built from 14 residues. Trimming took 6 bases from V and 8 from J, leaving 19 bases between them. In germline, CDR1 is MNHEY, CDR2 SVGAGI. Written as DNA, the CDR3 is TGTGCCAGCAGACCGGGTCCCAGCATTCCCGAAGCTTTCTTT. This sequence encodes CASRPGPSIPEAFF.

The chain couples TRBV6-5 to TRBJ2-7; perhaps D is TRBD1 or TRBD2 (6 bases each). V was cut by 5 bases and J by 4 bases, with 18 bases left in between. Germline V lookup: CDR1 MNHEY, CDR2 SVGAGI. This CDR3 is built from 15 residues. The CDR3, as DNA: TGTGCCAGCAGTATCAGGGCATCGGGGGCATACGAGCAGTACTTC. Amino acid sequence: CASSIRASGAYEQYF.

J is TRBJ1-1 and V is TRBV11-2, with TRBD1 as a possible D gene (5 bases). Trimming removed 5 bases from V and 5 bases from J, with 15 bases in between. The CDR3 contains 14 residues. The germline CDR1 and CDR2 sequences are SGHAT and FQNNGV. The CDR3, as DNA: TGTGCCAGCAGCCTGTCTGGGGGGTTTACTGAAGCTTTCTTT. Protein: CASSLSGGFTEAFF. Together with reference TRBV11-2 and TRBJ1-1, the CDR3 gives the full variable domain: EAGVAQSPRYKIIEKRQSVAFWCNPISGHATLYWYQQILGQGPKLLIQFQNNGVVDDSQLPKDRFSAERLKGVDSTLKIQPAKLEDSAVYLCASSLSGGFTEAFFGQGTRLTVV.

This CDR3 reads CASSPMLLSRGEQYF. DNA for the CDR3: TGTGCCAGCAGCCCGATGTTGTTATCTCGGGGCGAGCAGTACTTC. This sequence joins TRBV11-2 and TRBJ2-7; a possible D gene is TRBD2 (5 bases). Trimming cost V 5 bases and J 6 bases, with 20 bases left between them. This CDR3 is built from 15 residues. The germline V gene encodes CDR1 SGHAT and CDR2 FQNNGV.

The chain employs TRBV29-1 and TRBJ2-1; 7 bases fit TRBD2. CDR3 length equals 11 residues. Trimming removed 0 bases from V and 12 bases from J; junction bases left unmatched: 2. Looked up from germline, CDR1 is SQVTM and CDR2 is ANQGSEA. The CDR3 protein is CSVEDPSGQFF. CDR3 DNA: TGCAGCGTTGAAGATCCTAGCGGGCAGTTCTTC.

This chain connects TRBV27 to TRBJ2-2; D is possibly TRBD2 (5 bases). Trimming removed 4 bases at V and 6 bases at J, with 15 bases between. The length of the CDR3 is 15 residues. Germline V CDR1 and CDR2: MNHEY, SMNVEV (reference sequence). The CDR3 nucleotides are TGTGCCAGCAGTTCGGGAACTAGTATTCCCGGGGAGCTGTTTTTT. This gives the protein CASSSGTSIPGELFF.

The J gene is TRBJ2-1, the V gene TRBV4-1, with unresolved D. The CDR3 has 15 amino acids. The V and J ends lost 3 bases and 6 bases respectively, with 15 bases between them. Germline CDR1 and CDR2: MGHRA and YSYEKL. As DNA, the CDR3 is TGCGCCAGCAGCCACGATTCTAGGAGATCCAATGAGCAGTTCTTC. Translation gives CASSHDSRRSNEQFF.